This T cell receptor beta chain was identified during a study of neurological immune-mediated disorders. Points from the study as a whole: HTLV-1-associated myelopathy led in TCR clonal expansion, while multiple sclerosis ranked lowest, below healthy controls. None of the CDR3 amino acid sequences found in expanded clones was shared across subjects. This suggests that the TCR-beta repertoires were private in all groups.

TCRdb used MiXCR to reprocess the 5' RACE reads, holding one entry per CDR3 protein. The table has tens of thousands of distinct CDR3 sequences, around 6% seen once. Among the participants, healthy controls were blood bank volunteers in Maryland, USA. Input was 950,000 to 1,000,000 sorted T cells, either CD4+ or CD8+. The V gene's germline CDR1 is MDHEN and CDR2 SYDVKM. V was clipped by 6 bases and J by 5 bases; unmatched bases: 10. The CDR3 covers 15 residues. This clonotype was seen repeatedly, ten times or more. Antigen specificity is unknown. Sequenced: CD4+ T cells from blood. J is TRBJ2-4 and V is TRBV28; 7 nucleotides agree with TRBD1. The sequence came from a woman in her thirties or forties in good health. For the CDR3, the DNA is TGTGCCAGCAGCCGCCGAGACAGGGTCCAAAACATTCAGTACTTC. Protein product: CASSRRDRVQNIQYF.